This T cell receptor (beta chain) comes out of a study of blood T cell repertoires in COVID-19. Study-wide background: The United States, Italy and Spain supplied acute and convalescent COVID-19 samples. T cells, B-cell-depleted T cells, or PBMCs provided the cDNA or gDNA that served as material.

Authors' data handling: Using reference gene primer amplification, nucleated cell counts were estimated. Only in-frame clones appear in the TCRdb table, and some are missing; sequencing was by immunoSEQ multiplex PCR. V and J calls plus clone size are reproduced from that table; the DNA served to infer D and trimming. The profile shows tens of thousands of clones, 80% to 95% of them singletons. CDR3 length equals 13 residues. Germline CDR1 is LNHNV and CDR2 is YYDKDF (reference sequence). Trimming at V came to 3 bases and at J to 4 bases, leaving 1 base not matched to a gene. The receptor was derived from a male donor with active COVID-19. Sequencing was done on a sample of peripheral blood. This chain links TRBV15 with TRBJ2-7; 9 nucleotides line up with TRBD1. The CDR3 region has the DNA TGTGCCACCAGCAGCGACAGGGGGTACGAGCAGTACTTC. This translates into CATSSDRGYEQYF.